This entry lists 15 T cell receptor beta chains sequenced from one sample in a study of cytomegalovirus exposure and HLA in healthy donors. Profiling relied on immunoSEQ multiplex PCR, and the TCRdb table lists in-frame clones only, not all of them. The sample lists some 350,000 clones; around 87% were seen once. Sequencing was performed on PBMCs. The receptors were sampled from a woman in her 30s in good health and CMV-seropositive.

This rearrangement joins TRBV9 to TRBJ2-7; 10 nucleotides match TRBD1. Germline lookup yields CDR1 SGDLS and CDR2 YYNGEE. The CDR3 length is 14 residues. The V and J ends lost 0 bases and 6 bases, in that order; junction bases with no gene match: 3. The DNA of the CDR3 is TGTGCCAGCAGCGTAGAGGGGACAGGGGTCGAGCAGTACTTC. Residues: CASSVEGTGVEQYF.

The genes are TRBV9 and TRBJ2-7, with D unresolved. V was cut by 0 bases and J by 6 bases, with 10 bases left in between. The CDR3 has 13 amino acids. Germline CDR1 reads SGDLS; CDR2 reads YYNGEE. CDR3 coding DNA: TGTGCCAGCAGCGTAGAGGCTACCCGCGAGCAGTACTTC. The encoded protein is CASSVEATREQYF.

CDR3 amino acids: CASSLGFRRYEQYF. Here the CDR3 DNA reads TGTGCCAGCAGCTTAGGTTTTAGGCGGTACGAGCAGTACTTC. The chain combines TRBV7-8 with TRBJ2-7; D is unresolved. The CDR3 sequence is 14 residues long. The V end was cut by 1 base, the J end by 4 bases, with 11 bases between. CDR1 SGHVS and CDR2 FQNEAQ come from the germline V gene.

V usage is TRBV4-3 and J usage is TRBJ2-1, with TRBD2 as a possible D gene (6 bases). Germline values: CDR1 LGHNA, CDR2 YSLEER. V lost 3 bases and J 7 bases, leaving 25 bases between the germline ends. The CDR3 contains 18 residues. The CDR3 loop reads CASSHHSRGSTSQNEQFF. The CDR3 DNA follows: TGCGCCAGCAGCCATCATTCCCGGGGGTCCACAAGCCAAAATGAGCAGTTCTTC.

The chain carries TRBV5-1 and TRBJ2-1; D call uncertain. The CDR3 consists of 11 residues. From germline, CDR1 is SGHRS and CDR2 YFSETQ. V was clipped by 0 bases and J by 8 bases, with 3 bases between them. CDR3 nucleotides: TGCGCCAGCAGCTTGGTCGATGAGCAGTTCTTC. Translation gives CASSLVDEQFF.

The chain joins TRBV5-6 to TRBJ2-7; perhaps TRBD1 as D (6 bases). V was pared by 3 bases and J by 11 bases, with 21 bases between. Germline V CDR1 and CDR2: SGHDT, YYEEEE. The CDR3 contains 14 residues. CDR3 in DNA: TGTGCCAGCAGCTCCTGGGACATTCTTACGAGTGAGTACTTC. Residues: CASSSWDILTSEYF.

The chain couples TRBV7-6 to TRBJ2-2; TRBD2 matches at 10 bases. Germline CDR1 reads SGHVS; CDR2 reads FNYEAQ. There are 18 residues in the CDR3. Trimming removed 5 bases from V and 1 base from J; junction bases left unmatched: 10. CDR3 nucleotide sequence: TGTGCCAGCAGCGGCCTGTTAGGACTAGCGGAGAACACCGGGGAGCTGTTTTTT. It encodes CASSGLLGLAENTGELFF.

V usage is TRBV30 and J usage is TRBJ1-3; D ambiguous. V was cut by 3 bases and J by 0 bases, with 18 bases left in between. The CDR3 runs 17 residues. In germline, CDR1 is GTSNPN, CDR2 SVGIG (reference sequence). The CDR3 here is CAWSPQSRGFSGNTIYF. CDR3 coding DNA: TGTGCCTGGAGCCCACAGTCTCGTGGCTTCTCTGGAAACACCATATATTTT.

Only one count was recorded for this clone. The rearrangement links TRBV7-2 to TRBJ2-3; no clear D gene. Per germline, CDR1 SGHTA and CDR2 FQGNSA. V lost 4 bases to trimming and J lost 8 bases, with 13 bases between them. This CDR3 has 13 residues. This CDR3 is CASSSTRPGTQYF. The CDR3, as DNA: TGTGCCAGCAGCTCCACGAGACCGGGTACGCAGTATTTT.

This sequence joins TRBV5-1 and TRBJ2-7; D possibly corresponds to TRBD1 (6 bases). Germline CDR1 SGHRS, CDR2 YFSETQ. The CDR3 runs to 14 residues. The ends were cut back, 7 bases at V and 0 bases at J, with 14 bases in the middle. The CDR3 DNA follows: TGCGCCAGCCGGGGACACCGCCCCTCCTACGAGCAGTACTTC. This codes for CASRGHRPSYEQYF. The full variable domain, in which reference TRBV5-1 and TRBJ2-7 provide the parts outside the CDR3, is KAGVTQTPRYLIKTRGQQVTLSCSPISGHRSVSWYQQTPGQGLQFLFEYFSETQRNKGNFPGRFSGRQFSNSRSEMNVSTLELGDSALYLCASRGHRPSYEQYFGPGTRLTVT.

As to this clone: A single base separates this from a much larger clone, so it may be a read error. The rearrangement links TRBV6-6 to TRBJ2-2, with 7 nucleotides matching TRBD1. J lost 4 bases, V lost 6 bases, and 2 bases had no gene match. Germline loops: CDR1 MNHNY, CDR2 SVGAGI (reference sequence). The CDR3 runs 13 residues. CDR3 amino acids: CASSEGATGELFF. Here the CDR3 DNA reads TGTGCCAGCAGCGAGGGGGCCACCGGGGAGCTGTTTTTT.

The chain uses TRBV5-1 and TRBJ2-7, with TRBD2 identical over 7 bases. CDR3 size: 17 residues. Trimming at V came to 7 bases and at J to 3 bases, leaving 19 bases not matched to a gene. Per the germline V gene, CDR1 is SGHRS and CDR2 is YFSETQ. CDR3 sequence (DNA): TGCGCCAGCTTCCCCCTCCCCTTAGCGGGTAAGGGCTACGAGCAGTACTTC. It encodes CASFPLPLAGKGYEQYF.

The rearrangement joins TRBV7-6 to TRBJ1-3; TRBD1 is a possible D gene (5 bases). The V end lost 5 bases, the J end lost 7 bases, and 9 bases lay between the germline ends. The CDR3 runs to 12 residues. CDR1 is SGHVS and CDR2 is FNYEAQ in the germline V gene. The CDR3 loop is CASSPGGNTIYF. The CDR3 DNA sequence: TGTGCCAGCAGCCCCGGGGGGAACACCATATATTTT.

The chain uses TRBV28 and TRBJ2-7; D not resolved. This CDR3 spans 12 amino acids. V was shortened by 1 base and J by 0 bases, with 1 base between the two germline ends. Per germline, CDR1 MDHEN and CDR2 SYDVKM. The CDR3 DNA is TGTGCCAGCAGTTTATACTCCTACGAGCAGTACTTC. Protein sequence: CASSLYSYEQYF.

This chain uses TRBV7-2 with TRBJ2-7, with D unclear. Looked up from germline, CDR1 is SGHTA and CDR2 is FQGNSA. V lost 0 bases, J lost 0 bases, and 12 bases lay in between. This CDR3 has 16 residues. The CDR3 region has the DNA TGTGCCAGCAGCTTAGCGGGCGGTTTGAGCTCCTACGAGCAGTACTTC. Amino acids: CASSLAGGLSSYEQYF. Based on the CDR3 plus reference TRBV7-2 and TRBJ2-7, the full variable domain is GAGVSQSPSNKVTEKGKDVELRCDPISGHTALYWYRQSLGQGLEFLIYFQGNSAPDKSGLPSDRFSAERTGGSVSTLTIQRTQQEDSAVYLCASSLAGGLSSYEQYFGPGTRLTVT.